Presented here are 22 T cell receptor beta chains from one specimen sequenced in a study of blood T cell repertoires in COVID-19. Clones were sequenced by immunoSEQ multiplex PCR, and TCRdb holds only the in-frame ones, with some missing. The sample holds hundreds of thousands of clones, about 85% seen once. The sample consisted of PBMCs or T cells enriched from blood (not recorded which). The receptors originated from a woman aged 25 to 39 who had been exposed to COVID-19.

This chain joins TRBV6-5 and TRBJ2-1, with 8 bases aligning to TRBD1. The germline gives CDR1 MNHEY, CDR2 SVGAGI. The CDR3 totals 14 residues. The V and J ends lost 7 bases and 4 bases, in that order; junction bases with no gene match: 6. CDR3 coding DNA: TGTGCCAGCATTGGGACAGGTGCTTACAATGAGCAGTTCTTC. The encoded protein is CASIGTGAYNEQFF.

This chain joins TRBV7-3 and TRBJ1-1; 9 bases are a match to TRBD1. The V gene's germline CDR1 is SGHTA and CDR2 FQGTGA. The CDR3 has 14 residues. The V and J ends lost 4 bases and 5 bases, in that order; junction bases with no gene match: 5. The CDR3 coding sequence is TGTGCCAGCAGCTCACCCGGGACAGGGACTGAAGCTTTCTTT. Amino acid sequence: CASSSPGTGTEAFF.

V usage is TRBV3-1 (or the pseudogene TRBV3-2) and J usage is TRBJ2-2; possible D gene TRBD2, 6 bases. This CDR3 has 17 amino acids. The V and J ends lost 3 bases and 7 bases respectively, with 21 bases between them. CDR1 is LGHDT, CDR2 YNNKEL, per germline (reference sequence). The DNA of the CDR3 is TGTGCCAGCAGCCAGGAGGGGATCTTTTTATCCAGCGGGGAGCTGTTTTTT. This translates into CASSQEGIFLSSGELFF.

This rearrangement joins TRBV11-3 to TRBJ2-1, with 9 nucleotides matching TRBD2. With 6 bases clipped from V and 5 bases from J, the junction kept 5 bases outside the gene matches. The V gene's germline CDR1 is SGHNT and CDR2 YENEEA. This CDR3 spans 14 amino acids. DNA of the CDR3: TGTGCCAGCAGTGGCGGGAGGGCCGACAATGAGCAGTTCTTC. It is translated as CASSGGRADNEQFF.

The chain combines TRBV24-1 with TRBJ2-3, with TRBD1 matching over 8 bases. Per the germline V gene, CDR1 is KGHDR and CDR2 is SFDVKD. The junction had 3 bases not matched to a gene; V was cut back by 6 bases and J by 5 bases. CDR3 length: 13 residues. The CDR3, as DNA: TGTGCCACCAGTCGGGACAGGAAAGATACGCAGTATTTT. This encodes CATSRDRKDTQYF.

J is TRBJ1-1 and V is TRBV7-3, with D tentatively TRBD1 (6 bases). Germline CDR1 SGHTA, CDR2 FQGTGA. With 5 bases removed from V and 4 bases from J, the gap between germline ends came to 14 bases. The CDR3 covers 14 residues. The CDR3 reads CASSPRTGSTEAFF. The CDR3 DNA sequence: TGTGCCAGCAGCCCCCGAACAGGGAGCACTGAAGCTTTCTTT.

The chain couples TRBV30 to TRBJ2-7; D gene uncertain. The CDR3 consists of 11 residues. Per germline, CDR1 GTSNPN and CDR2 SVGIG (reference sequence). Trimming removed 0 bases at V and 4 bases at J, with 4 bases between. In DNA form, the CDR3 reads TGTGCCTGGAGTGTACGGTACGAGCAGTACTTC. As protein: CAWSVRYEQYF.

V gene TRBV27 combines with J gene TRBJ1-2, with no clear D. Germline V CDR1 and CDR2: MNHEY, SMNVEV (reference sequence). Trimming shortened V by 4 bases and J by 4 bases, and 10 bases separated the two germline ends. This CDR3 has 13 residues. The CDR3 sequence is CASSSEPFYGYTF. The CDR3 region has the DNA TGTGCCAGCAGTTCCGAGCCGTTCTATGGCTACACCTTC.

J is TRBJ1-4 and V is TRBV19; tentative D call: TRBD1 (6 bases). This CDR3 region has 14 residues. Germline V gene sequence: CDR1 LNHDA, CDR2 SQIVND (reference sequence). V was pared by 3 bases and J by 10 bases, with 15 bases between. The CDR3 sequence: CASSMQQGMVKLFF. The CDR3 region has the DNA TGTGCCAGTAGTATGCAACAGGGTATGGTAAAACTGTTTTTT.

V usage is TRBV7-3 and J usage is TRBJ2-2, with D tentatively TRBD1 (6 bases). V lost 7 bases and J lost 4, with 16 bases in between. Germline loops: CDR1 SGHTA, CDR2 FQGTGA. This CDR3 has 15 residues. Here the CDR3 DNA reads TGTGCCAGCACCCTACTGGGGGCGGGCACCGGGGAGCTGTTTTTT. Translated: CASTLLGAGTGELFF.

In its sample, this clone was seen once. The V gene is TRBV27, the J gene TRBJ1-6; tentatively, D is TRBD1 (5 bases). The CDR3 has 15 amino acids. Germline V lookup: CDR1 MNHEY, CDR2 SMNVEV (reference sequence). V lost 4 bases and J lost 1, with 8 bases in between. CDR3 region: CASSWTQSYNSPLHF. CDR3 sequence (DNA): TGTGCCAGCAGTTGGACACAGTCCTATAATTCACCCCTCCACTTT.

The rearrangement links TRBV6-6 to TRBJ1-2; 7 nucleotides match TRBD1. Germline V CDR1 and CDR2: MNHNY, SVGAGI (reference sequence). Trimming took 5 bases from V and 5 from J; bases not matched to a gene: 8. CDR3 size: 14 residues. The DNA of the CDR3 is TGTGCCAGCAGTACTGACAGGGAAGGATATGGCTACACCTTC. It yields the protein CASSTDREGYGYTF.

The chain recombines TRBV7-8 with TRBJ2-1; 9 bases match TRBD1. Per germline, CDR1 SGHVS and CDR2 FQNEAQ. J gave up 3 bases and V 5 bases, and 11 bases lay outside the gene matches. CDR3 length equals 17 residues. CDR3 nucleotides: TGTGCCAGCAGCCCCCGGGACAGGGCGGGGGTCTACAATGAGCAGTTCTTC. This encodes CASSPRDRAGVYNEQFF.

The chain has TRBV30 and TRBJ2-1; 7 bases map to TRBD2. Trimming at V came to 0 bases and at J to 10 bases, leaving 0 bases not matched to a gene. Germline assignment: CDR1 GTSNPN and CDR2 SVGIG (reference sequence). The CDR3 loop spans 11 amino acids. The CDR3 protein is CAWSVGGEQFF. CDR3 nucleotide sequence: TGTGCCTGGAGTGTCGGGGGGGAGCAGTTCTTC. Full variable domain (remainder filled in from reference TRBV30 and TRBJ2-1): SQTIHQWPATLVQPVGSPLSLECTVEGTSNPNLYWYRQAAGRGLQLLFYSVGIGQISSEVPQNLSASRPQDRQFILSSKKLLLSDSGFYLCAWSVGGEQFFGPGTRLTVL.

The J gene is TRBJ2-7, the V gene TRBV19, with a weak D call TRBD2 (5 bases). The CDR3 contains 14 residues. Germline V gives CDR1 LNHDA, CDR2 SQIVND (reference sequence). V was cut by 8 bases and J by 2 bases, with 16 bases left in between. CDR3 nucleotide sequence: TGTGCCAGTGCTGAGGGCGGGCGAACCTACGAGCAGTACTTC. It yields the protein CASAEGGRTYEQYF.

The V and J genes are TRBV30 and TRBJ2-7; 8 bases are shared with TRBD2. CDR3 size: 14 residues. With 3 bases clipped from V and 2 bases from J, the junction kept 6 bases outside the gene matches. CDR1 GTSNPN and CDR2 SVGIG come from the germline V gene (reference sequence). The CDR3 nucleotides are TGTGCCTGGAGGTCGAGGACTAGCCCCTACGAGCAGTACTTC. This sequence encodes CAWRSRTSPYEQYF.

The rearrangement uses TRBV7-3 and TRBJ1-1; no firm D call. CDR3 length: 15 amino acids. Germline CDR1 reads SGHTA; CDR2 reads FQGTGA. Deletions cut 1 base from V and 0 bases from J, with 9 bases between. For the CDR3, the DNA is TGTGCCAGCAGCTTAATTGAGGTGGTGAACACTGAAGCTTTCTTT. It yields the protein CASSLIEVVNTEAFF.

The chain couples TRBV28 to TRBJ2-4, with TRBD1 matching 9 bases. Looked up from germline, CDR1 is MDHEN and CDR2 is SYDVKM. CDR3 length: 16 amino acids. V gave up 6 bases and J gave up 2 bases; unmatched junction bases: 8. The CDR3, as DNA: TGTGCCAGCAGCACTACAGGGGGCTCGCCCAAAAACATTCAGTACTTC. This translates into CASSTTGGSPKNIQYF.

The chain uses TRBV6-5 and TRBJ1-2, with no clear D. CDR1 and CDR2 from the germline V gene are MNHEY and SVGAGI. There are 14 residues in the CDR3. Trimming took off 4 bases at V and 1 base at J, with 10 bases between the two ends. CDR3 coding DNA: TGTGCCAGCAGTTTGGGAGGCAGTAACTATGGCTACACCTTC. Translated, it gives CASSLGGSNYGYTF.

The rearrangement joins TRBV4-2 to TRBJ1-5, with 7 bases fitting TRBD1. The trim removed 3 bases at V and 7 bases at J, leaving 9 bases unmatched. There are 15 residues in the CDR3. Germline V gene data show CDR1 as LGHNA and CDR2 as YNFKEQ. CDR3 nucleotide sequence: TGTGCCAGCAGCCATTCAAACCAGGGGGAGCAGCCCCAGCATTTT. Amino acids: CASSHSNQGEQPQHF.

The genes are TRBV6-6 and TRBJ1-4, with D possibly TRBD1 on 6 matching bases. V lost 3 bases and J 3 bases, leaving 11 bases between the germline ends. In germline, CDR1 is MNHNY, CDR2 SVGAGI (reference sequence). The CDR3 loop spans 15 amino acids. The CDR3 protein is CASSYPQGPNEKLFF. The CDR3 DNA follows: TGTGCCAGCAGTTATCCACAGGGCCCTAATGAAAAACTGTTTTTT.

The chain combines TRBV10-3 with TRBJ1-2, with TRBD1 matching 9 bases. This CDR3 spans 14 amino acids. J lost 6 bases, V lost 6 bases, and 8 bases had no gene match. Germline V CDR1 and CDR2: ENHRY, SYGVKD. The CDR3 nucleotides read TGTGCCATCAGATCAAACCGGGACAGGGATGGCTACACCTTC. It encodes CAIRSNRDRDGYTF.